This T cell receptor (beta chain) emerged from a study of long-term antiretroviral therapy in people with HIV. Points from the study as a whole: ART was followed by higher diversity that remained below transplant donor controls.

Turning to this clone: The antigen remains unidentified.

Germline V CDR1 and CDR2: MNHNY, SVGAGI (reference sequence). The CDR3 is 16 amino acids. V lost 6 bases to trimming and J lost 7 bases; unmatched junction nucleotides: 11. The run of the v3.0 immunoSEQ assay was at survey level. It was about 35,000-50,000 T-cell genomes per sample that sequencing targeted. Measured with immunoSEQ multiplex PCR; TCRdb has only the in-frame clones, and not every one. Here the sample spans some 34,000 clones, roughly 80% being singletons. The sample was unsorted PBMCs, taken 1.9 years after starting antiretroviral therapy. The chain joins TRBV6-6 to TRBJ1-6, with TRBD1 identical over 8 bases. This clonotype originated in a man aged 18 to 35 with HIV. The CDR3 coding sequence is TGTGCCAGCAGCCTCGGACAGGGCCAGATGAATTCACCCCTCCACTTT. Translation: CASSLGQGQMNSPLHF.